This T cell receptor (beta chain) derives from a study of response to subunit inactivated influenza vaccine. This clonotype came up a few times. The antigen remains unidentified. Via MiXCR, TCRdb re-called the RT-PCR reads, giving one row per CDR3 protein. The sample carries 700,000 to 800,000 distinct CDR3 sequences, less than 20% recorded once. General study points: Researchers suggested that each seasonal influenza vaccination recruits few new T cells.

The germline gives CDR1 SGHRS, CDR2 YFSETQ. The germline V and J ends were trimmed by 4 bases and 0 bases, with 12 bases remaining between them. This CDR3 comprises 15 residues. Source: PBMCs from blood, taken roughly 5 days after vaccination. The genes are TRBV5-1 and TRBJ2-3; D remains unclear. The receptor was derived from a man between 45 and 60 years old who received an inactivated influenza vaccine. CDR3 region: CASSLDQASTDTQYF. CDR3 DNA: TGCGCCAGCAGCCTGGACCAGGCTAGCACAGATACGCAGTATTTT.